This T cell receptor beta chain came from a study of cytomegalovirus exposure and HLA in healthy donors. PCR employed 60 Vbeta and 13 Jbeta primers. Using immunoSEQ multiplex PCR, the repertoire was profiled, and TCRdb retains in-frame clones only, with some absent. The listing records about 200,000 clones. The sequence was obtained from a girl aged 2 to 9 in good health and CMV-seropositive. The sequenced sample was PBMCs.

CDR3 sequence (DNA): TGCAGCGTTGAGGGGGGACAGGGGGCAGGCACAGATACGCAGTATTTT. Translated, it gives CSVEGGQGAGTDTQYF. V usage is TRBV29-1 and J usage is TRBJ2-3; 12 bases align to TRBD1. CDR3 length: 16 residues. After removal of 3 bases from V and 1 base from J, the junction contained 5 bases not matched to a gene. The germline CDR1 and CDR2 sequences are SQVTM and ANQGSEA.